What follows are 3 T cell receptor beta chains derived from one specimen sequenced in a study of molecular identifiers for immune sequencing clone quantification. MiXCR was run by TCRdb on the PCR reads, yielding one entry per CDR3 protein. Of nearly 650,000 distinct CDR3 sequences in the sample, roughly 25% were seen once. Sample: naive CD8+ T cells from blood, with Jurkat cell RNA spiked in. Documented subset: FACS-sorted CD8+CD4-CCR7+CD45RA+ naive T cells. These receptors all stem from a human donor in good health. Some libraries in this study had Jurkat cell RNA spiked in.

The chain couples TRBV6-5 to TRBJ2-1; 13 nucleotides line up with TRBD2. The germline V gene encodes CDR1 MNHEY and CDR2 SVGAGI. This CDR3 has 19 residues. Losses at the gene ends were 0 bases for V and 4 bases for J; bases not matched to a gene: 9. Here the CDR3 reads CASSYSATSGGALYNEQFF. The CDR3 nucleotides read TGTGCCAGCAGTTACTCCGCCACTAGCGGGGGGGCCCTATACAATGAGCAGTTCTTC.

The chain joins TRBV6-2 or TRBV6-3 to TRBJ2-3; TRBD2 matches at 10 bases. The CDR3 runs 19 residues. The V and J ends lost 5 bases and 2 bases, in that order; junction bases with no gene match: 16. The V gene's germline CDR1 is MNHEY and CDR2 SVGEGT. The CDR3 nucleotides read TGTGCCAGCAGTCATCGGCCCCCCCGGACTAGCGGCTCCACAGATACGCAGTATTTT. This gives the protein CASSHRPPRTSGSTDTQYF.

This clonotype is a singleton in its sample. This may stem from a read error, because a much larger clone lies one nucleotide away. Because it lacks the conserved phenylalanine or tryptophan at the end, this CDR3 is likely a read error. The chain combines TRBV28 with TRBJ1-5, with D tentatively TRBD1 (5 bases). This CDR3 is 15 amino acids long. The V end lost 7 bases, the J end lost 2 bases, and 15 bases lay between the germline ends. Germline V gives CDR1 MDHEN, CDR2 SYDVKM. CDR3 DNA sequence: TGTGCCAGCATATACCAGGGTTTGCGCAATCAGCCCCAGCATCTT. Residues: CASIYQGLRNQPQHL.